The rows below give T cell receptor beta chains drawn from one sample of a study of cytomegalovirus exposure and HLA in healthy donors. The table came from immunoSEQ multiplex PCR; TCRdb's copy has only in-frame clones and leaves some out. Recorded for this sample: 70,000 or so clones. The sample was PBMCs. These receptors were obtained from a boy between 10 and 17 years old in good health and CMV-seronegative. Both conserved end residues are part of each CDR3. The D gene is left open where the match is weak.

D	J	V	CDR3	DNA
TRBD2	TRBJ2-7	TRBV7-8	CASSKGLAGGTYEQYF	TGTGCCAGCAGCAAGGGACTAGCGGGGGGGACCTACGAGCAGTACTTC
TRBD2	TRBJ2-3	TRBV7-3	CASSLSTGLAGTDTQYF	TGTGCCAGCAGCTTAAGTACGGGACTAGCGGGCACAGATACGCAGTATTTT
.	TRBJ1-2	TRBV18	CASSSGIQNYGYTF	TGTGCCAGCTCATCGGGGATACAGAACTATGGCTACACCTTC
.	TRBJ2-3	TRBV5-5	CASSLLLATDTQYF	TGTGCCAGCAGCTTGTTGCTAGCCACAGATACGCAGTATTTT
TRBD2	TRBJ2-3	TRBV4-1	CASSPLAGATDTQYF	TGCGCCAGCAGCCCTCTAGCGGGTGCCACAGATACGCAGTATTTT
.	TRBJ1-2	TRBV6-1	CASSETGAVNYGYTF	TGTGCCAGCAGTGAGACAGGCGCGGTTAACTATGGCTACACCTTC
.	TRBJ2-2	TRBV28	CASRGQNTGELFF	TGTGCCAGTAGGGGACAGAACACCGGGGAGCTGTTTTTT
TRBD1	TRBJ1-2	TRBV19	CASSPTWDSYGYTF	TGTGCCAGTAGCCCTACCTGGGACAGCTATGGCTACACCTTC
TRBD1	TRBJ2-7	TRBV9	CASSATSGGTDEQYF	TGTGCCAGCAGCGCGACATCAGGGGGCACCGACGAGCAGTACTTC
TRBD1	TRBJ2-7	TRBV5-6	CASSSPGQGPTYDEQYF	TGTGCCAGCAGCTCACCGGGACAGGGGCCGACTTACGACGAGCAGTACTTC
TRBD1	TRBJ1-2	TRBV5-6	CASSQRDRGGYGYTF	TGTGCCAGCAGCCAAAGGGACAGGGGAGGCTATGGCTACACCTTC
.	TRBJ2-5	TRBV5-1	CASSFARETQYF	TGCGCCAGCAGCTTTGCCAGGGAGACCCAGTACTTC
.	TRBJ2-5	TRBV10-3	CAISGVGLSQETQYF	TGTGCCATCAGTGGAGTCGGACTGAGCCAGGAGACCCAGTACTTC
.	TRBJ1-6	TRBV28	CASSQQGPSHSPLHF	TGTGCCAGCAGCCAACAGGGACCCTCTCATTCACCCCTCCACTTT
.	TRBJ2-1	TRBV7-6	CASSLVYAAQDEQFF	TGTGCCAGCAGCTTAGTTTATGCCGCACAGGATGAGCAGTTCTTC
TRBD1	TRBJ2-7	TRBV19	CASASGQPRYEQYF	TGTGCCAGTGCTTCGGGACAGCCGAGGTACGAGCAGTACTTC
TRBD2	TRBJ2-5	TRBV30	CAWSAQRTSGGQETQYF	TGTGCCTGGAGTGCCCAACGGACTAGCGGGGGGCAAGAGACCCAGTACTTC
.	TRBJ1-2	TRBV6-1	CASTPTYPGYTF	TGTGCCAGCACACCTACTTATCCGGGCTACACCTTC
TRBD1	TRBJ2-5	TRBV5-1	CASSFMGQGVETQYF	TGCGCCAGCAGCTTTATGGGACAGGGGGTAGAGACCCAGTACTTC
.	TRBJ1-6	TRBV7-9	CASSTQVSPLHF	TGTGCCAGCTCGACCCAGGTCTCACCCCTCCACTTT
.	TRBJ2-3	TRBV7-3	CASSPPSTDTQYF	TGTGCCAGCAGCCCCCCTAGTACAGATACGCAGTATTTT
TRBD1	TRBJ1-1	TRBV7-9	CASSLRQGANTEAFF	TGTGCCAGCAGCCTTCGACAGGGGGCGAACACTGAAGCTTTCTTT
TRBD2	TRBJ2-1	TRBV5-1	CASSPWTSGLYNEQFF	TGCGCCAGCAGCCCGTGGACTAGCGGTTTATACAATGAGCAGTTCTTC
.	TRBJ1-6	TRBV7-9	CASSSQGIFSPLHF	TGTGCCAGCAGCTCACAGGGCATCTTTTCACCCCTCCACTTT
TRBD1	TRBJ2-2	TRBV28	CASSLPWGQYTGELFF	TGTGCCAGCAGTTTGCCCTGGGGACAGTACACCGGGGAGCTGTTTTTT
.	TRBJ2-2	TRBV30	CAWNEWGPGELFF	TGTGCCTGGAATGAATGGGGGCCCGGGGAGCTGTTTTTT
TRBD1	TRBJ1-2	TRBV19	CATWDRGPKRGYTF	TGTGCCACCTGGGACAGGGGGCCCAAGCGGGGCTACACCTTC
.	TRBJ1-5	TRBV19	CASSMGPYSNQPQHF	TGTGCCAGTAGTATGGGGCCTTATAGCAATCAGCCCCAGCATTTT
TRBD2	TRBJ2-7	TRBV7-8	CASSLTLAGPNYEQYF	TGTGCCAGCAGCCTGACCCTAGCGGGCCCGAACTACGAGCAGTACTTC
TRBD2	TRBJ2-1	TRBV6-5	CASRQGLVYNEQFF	TGTGCCAGCAGACAGGGACTAGTTTACAATGAGCAGTTCTTC
.	TRBJ1-1	TRBV19	CASSATRVEAFF	TGTGCCAGTAGTGCGACCCGGGTTGAAGCTTTCTTT
.	TRBJ2-1	TRBV19	CASSPIGWSSYNEQFF	TGTGCCAGTAGTCCCATCGGGTGGAGCTCCTACAATGAGCAGTTCTTC
TRBD1	TRBJ2-1	TRBV6-5	CASSLNRGDEQFF	TGTGCCAGCAGCCTAAACAGGGGCGATGAGCAGTTCTTC
TRBD1	TRBJ1-1	TRBV19	CASSTGQGRVNTEAFF	TGTGCCAGTAGTACTGGACAGGGACGGGTGAACACTGAAGCTTTCTTT
TRBD2	TRBJ2-3	TRBV14	CASSRRNGLASDTQYF	TGTGCCAGCAGCCGCCGAAACGGACTAGCCTCAGATACGCAGTATTTT
.	TRBJ2-7	TRBV5-8	CASTPSASSYEQYF	TGTGCCAGCACCCCTAGCGCCTCCTCCTACGAGCAGTACTTC
.	TRBJ1-1	TRBV19	CASSTFGQGSEAFF	TGTGCCAGTAGTACCTTCGGGCAGGGTTCTGAAGCTTTCTTT
.	TRBJ2-1	TRBV6-1	CASSVPPGVEYNEQFF	TGTGCCAGCAGTGTTCCGCCGGGGGTGGAATACAATGAGCAGTTCTTC
TRBD1	TRBJ2-7	TRBV5-6	CASSLWGDRGYHEQYF	TGTGCCAGCAGCTTGTGGGGGGACAGGGGTTACCACGAGCAGTACTTC
TRBD1	TRBJ1-2	TRBV9	CASSGTGVSGYTF	TGTGCCAGCAGCGGTACAGGGGTGAGCGGCTACACCTTC
TRBD2	TRBJ2-1	TRBV18	CASSPQGAGNDNEQFF	TGTGCCAGCTCACCGCAAGGAGCGGGGAACGACAATGAGCAGTTCTTC
.	TRBJ1-1	TRBV6-1	CASSESVGFRGTEAFF	TGTGCCAGCAGTGAATCTGTCGGGTTTCGGGGGACTGAAGCTTTCTTT
TRBD1	TRBJ1-1	TRBV30	CAWNGRGRTASNTEAFF	TGTGCCTGGAATGGCAGGGGGCGCACGGCCAGCAACACTGAAGCTTTCTTT
.	TRBJ1-2	TRBV19	CASSSVGGNYGYTF	TGTGCCAGTAGTTCCGTGGGAGGGAACTATGGCTACACCTTC
TRBD1	TRBJ2-7	TRBV2	CASTSLTGVGAYEQYF	TGTGCCAGTACGTCGTTAACAGGGGTCGGCGCCTACGAGCAGTACTTC
TRBD2	TRBJ2-1	TRBV9	CASSLGAGGPYNEQFF	TGTGCCAGCAGCCTAGGTGCGGGAGGCCCCTACAATGAGCAGTTCTTC
TRBD2	TRBJ2-7	TRBV30	CAWRNSGGGYEQYF	TGTGCCTGGAGGAATAGCGGGGGGGGCTACGAGCAGTACTTC
.	TRBJ1-3	TRBV6-5	CASSYVQGSGNTIYF	TGTGCCAGCAGTTACGTACAGGGCTCTGGAAACACCATATATTTT
TRBD1	TRBJ1-5	TRBV6-5	CASSPDRVIYQPQHF	TGTGCCAGCAGCCCCGACAGGGTCATCTATCAGCCCCAGCATTTT
TRBD1	TRBJ1-5	TRBV29-1	CSVPGQGSNQPQHF	TGCAGCGTGCCCGGACAGGGCAGCAATCAGCCCCAGCATTTT
.	TRBJ1-1	TRBV10-1	CASRDTRNTEAFF	TGCGCCAGCAGAGACACAAGGAACACTGAAGCTTTCTTT
.	TRBJ2-2	TRBV6-4	CASRGAQNTGELFF	TGTGCCAGCAGAGGGGCCCAGAACACCGGGGAGCTGTTTTTT
TRBD1	TRBJ1-1	TRBV27	CASSLSFSGRQGAVNTEAFF	TGTGCCAGCAGTTTATCTTTTTCGGGCCGACAGGGGGCGGTGAACACTGAAGCTTTCTTT
TRBD2	TRBJ2-5	TRBV4-3	CASSSLAGDQETQYF	TGCGCCAGCAGCAGCCTAGCGGGAGATCAAGAGACCCAGTACTTC